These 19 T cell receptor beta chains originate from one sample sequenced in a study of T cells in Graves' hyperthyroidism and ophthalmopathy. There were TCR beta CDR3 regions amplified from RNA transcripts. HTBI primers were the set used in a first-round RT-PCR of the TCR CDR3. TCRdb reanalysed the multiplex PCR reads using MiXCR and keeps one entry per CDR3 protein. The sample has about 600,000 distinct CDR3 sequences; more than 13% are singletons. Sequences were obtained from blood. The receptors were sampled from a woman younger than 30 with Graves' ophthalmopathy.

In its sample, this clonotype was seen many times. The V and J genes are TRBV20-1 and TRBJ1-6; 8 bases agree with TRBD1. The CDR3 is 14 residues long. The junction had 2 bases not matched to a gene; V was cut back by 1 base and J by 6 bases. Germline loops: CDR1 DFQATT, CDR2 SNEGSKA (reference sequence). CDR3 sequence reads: CSARATGGNSPLHF. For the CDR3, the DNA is TGCAGTGCTAGAGCTACAGGGGGTAATTCACCCCTCCACTTT.

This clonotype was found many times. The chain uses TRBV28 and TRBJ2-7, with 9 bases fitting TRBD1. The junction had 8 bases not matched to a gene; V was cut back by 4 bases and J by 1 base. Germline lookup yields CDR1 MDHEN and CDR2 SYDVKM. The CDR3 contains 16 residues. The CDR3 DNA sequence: TGTGCCAGCAGTTCCCTGGACAGGGGAGAGTCCTACGAGCAGTACTTC. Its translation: CASSSLDRGESYEQYF.

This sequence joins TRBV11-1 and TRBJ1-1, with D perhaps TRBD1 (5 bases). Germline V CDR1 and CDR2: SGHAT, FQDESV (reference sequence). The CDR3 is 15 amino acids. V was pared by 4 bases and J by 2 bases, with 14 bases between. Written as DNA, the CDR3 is TGTGCCAGCAGCTCAGGGTGGGGGTTAAACACTGAAGCTTTCTTT. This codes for CASSSGWGLNTEAFF.

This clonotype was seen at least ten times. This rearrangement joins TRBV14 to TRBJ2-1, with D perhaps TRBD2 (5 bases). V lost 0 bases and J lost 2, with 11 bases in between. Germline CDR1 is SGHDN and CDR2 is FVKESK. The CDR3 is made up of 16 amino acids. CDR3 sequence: CASSQDWRVPYNEQFF. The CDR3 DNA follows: TGTGCCAGCAGCCAAGATTGGCGGGTACCCTACAATGAGCAGTTCTTC.

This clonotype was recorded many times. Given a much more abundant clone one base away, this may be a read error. The CDR3 nucleotides are TGCAGTGCTAGATGGGACAGGAACACTGAAGCTTTCTTT. Amino acid sequence: CSARWDRNTEAFF. The rearrangement uses TRBV20-1 and TRBJ1-1; TRBD1 agrees at 7 bases. The CDR3 is 13 residues long. The V gene end was trimmed by 2 bases and the J gene end by 1 base; junction bases not matched to a gene: 1. Germline-derived CDR1 and CDR2 are DFQATT and SNEGSKA (reference sequence).

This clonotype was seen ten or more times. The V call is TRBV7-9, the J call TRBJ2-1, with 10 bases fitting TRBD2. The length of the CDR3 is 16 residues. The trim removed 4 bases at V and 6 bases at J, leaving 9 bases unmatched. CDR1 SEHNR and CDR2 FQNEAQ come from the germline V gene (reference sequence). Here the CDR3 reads CASSSLTSGKPNEQFF. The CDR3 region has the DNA TGTGCCAGCAGCTCCTTAACTAGCGGGAAACCCAATGAGCAGTTCTTC.

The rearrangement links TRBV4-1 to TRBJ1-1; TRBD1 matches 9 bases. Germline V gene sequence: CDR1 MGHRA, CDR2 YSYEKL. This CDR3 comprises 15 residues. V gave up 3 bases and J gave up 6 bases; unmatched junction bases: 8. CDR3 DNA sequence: TGCGCCAGCAGCCAGCCCACAGGGGGCAGCGCTGAAGCTTTCTTT. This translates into CASSQPTGGSAEAFF.

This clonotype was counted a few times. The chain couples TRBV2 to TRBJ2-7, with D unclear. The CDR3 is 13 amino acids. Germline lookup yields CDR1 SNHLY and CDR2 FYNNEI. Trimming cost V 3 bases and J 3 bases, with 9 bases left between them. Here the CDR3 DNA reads TGTGCCAGCAGTGATAGCACCGGCTACGAGCAGTACTTC. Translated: CASSDSTGYEQYF.

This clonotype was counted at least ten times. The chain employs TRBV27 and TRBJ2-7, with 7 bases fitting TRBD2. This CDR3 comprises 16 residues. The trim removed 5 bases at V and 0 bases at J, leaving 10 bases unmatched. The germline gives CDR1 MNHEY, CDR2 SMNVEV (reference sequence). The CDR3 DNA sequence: TGTGCCAGCAGTCCCCCTAGCGGCTTATTCTCCTACGAGCAGTACTTC. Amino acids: CASSPPSGLFSYEQYF.

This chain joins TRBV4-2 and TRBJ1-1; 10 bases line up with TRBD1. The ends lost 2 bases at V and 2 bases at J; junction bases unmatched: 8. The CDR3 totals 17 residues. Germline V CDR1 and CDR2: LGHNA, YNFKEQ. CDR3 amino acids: CASSQIGTGALNTEAFF. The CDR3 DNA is TGTGCCAGCAGCCAAATCGGGACAGGGGCACTTAACACTGAAGCTTTCTTT.

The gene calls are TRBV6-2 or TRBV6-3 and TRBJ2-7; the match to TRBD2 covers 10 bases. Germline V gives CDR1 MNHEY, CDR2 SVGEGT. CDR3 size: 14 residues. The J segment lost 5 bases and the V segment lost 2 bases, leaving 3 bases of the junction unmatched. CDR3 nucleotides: TGTGCCAGCAGTTACCCACTAGCGGGACACGAGCAGTACTTC. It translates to CASSYPLAGHEQYF.

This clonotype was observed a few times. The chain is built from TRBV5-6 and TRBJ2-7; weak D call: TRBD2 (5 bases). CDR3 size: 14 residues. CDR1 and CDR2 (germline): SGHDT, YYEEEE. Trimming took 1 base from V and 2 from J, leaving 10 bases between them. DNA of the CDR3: TGTGCCAGCAGCTTGCAGCGGTTCCCCTACGAGCAGTACTTC. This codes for CASSLQRFPYEQYF.

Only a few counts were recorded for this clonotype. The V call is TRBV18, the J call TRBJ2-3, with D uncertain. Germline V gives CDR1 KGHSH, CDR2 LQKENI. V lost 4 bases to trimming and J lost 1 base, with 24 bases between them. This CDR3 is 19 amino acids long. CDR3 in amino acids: CASSLRGPVAPSGTDTQYF. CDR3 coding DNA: TGTGCCAGCTCACTACGCGGACCCGTTGCCCCCTCGGGCACAGATACGCAGTATTTT.

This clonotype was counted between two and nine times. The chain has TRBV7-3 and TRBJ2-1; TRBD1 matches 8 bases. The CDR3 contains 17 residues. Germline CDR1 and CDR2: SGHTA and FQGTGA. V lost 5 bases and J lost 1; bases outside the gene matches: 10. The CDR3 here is CASSPGTGEVSYNEQFF. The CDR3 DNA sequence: TGTGCCAGCAGCCCAGGGACAGGCGAGGTTTCCTACAATGAGCAGTTCTTC.

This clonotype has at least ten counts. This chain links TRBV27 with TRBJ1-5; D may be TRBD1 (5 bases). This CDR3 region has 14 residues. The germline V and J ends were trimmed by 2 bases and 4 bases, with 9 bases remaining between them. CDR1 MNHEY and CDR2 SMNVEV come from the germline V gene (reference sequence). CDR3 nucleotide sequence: TGTGCCAGCAGTTTACGTTGGGGGAATCAGCCCCAGCATTTT. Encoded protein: CASSLRWGNQPQHF.

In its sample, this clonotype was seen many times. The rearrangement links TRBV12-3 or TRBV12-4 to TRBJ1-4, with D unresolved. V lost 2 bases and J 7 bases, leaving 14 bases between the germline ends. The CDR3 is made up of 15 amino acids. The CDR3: CASSLRQPGGEKLFF. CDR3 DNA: TGTGCCAGCAGTTTAAGGCAGCCGGGAGGTGAAAAACTGTTTTTT.

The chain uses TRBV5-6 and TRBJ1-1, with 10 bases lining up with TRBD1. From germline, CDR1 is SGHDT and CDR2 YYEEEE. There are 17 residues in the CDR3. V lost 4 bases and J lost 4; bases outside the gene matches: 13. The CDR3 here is CASSRFTGQGIVTEAFF. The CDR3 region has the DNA TGTGCCAGCAGCCGATTTACGGGACAGGGGATAGTCACTGAAGCTTTCTTT.

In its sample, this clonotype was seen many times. This CDR3 reads CSGKQGSAYNEQFF. DNA for the CDR3: TGCAGCGGCAAACAGGGATCTGCCTACAATGAGCAGTTCTTC. The chain is built from TRBV29-1 and TRBJ2-1, with D maybe TRBD1 (6 bases). The germline gives CDR1 SQVTM, CDR2 ANQGSEA. Trimming removed 7 bases at V and 2 bases at J, with 15 bases between. The CDR3 covers 14 residues.

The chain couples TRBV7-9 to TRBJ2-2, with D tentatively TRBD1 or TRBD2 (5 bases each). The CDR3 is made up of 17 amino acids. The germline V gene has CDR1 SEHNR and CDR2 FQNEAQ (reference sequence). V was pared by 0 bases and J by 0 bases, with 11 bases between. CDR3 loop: CASSLATRGSNTGELFF. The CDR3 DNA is TGTGCCAGCAGCTTAGCGACGAGGGGCTCGAACACCGGGGAGCTGTTTTTT.